Sequencing of this T cell receptor (beta chain) was carried out in a study of post-analysis software for immune sequencing data. Study findings and constraints: Strong co-clustering by F measure was seen for same-batch samples. Patients used a handful of TRBV segments, including TRBV5-6, TRBV5-1 and TRBV20-1, more often than controls.

Prepared libraries of TCR beta cDNA carried unique molecular identifiers. T cells numbering roughly 1 to 11 million yielded cDNA molecules that totaled about 500,000. TCRdb ran MiXCR on the PCR reads and lists one entry per CDR3 protein. The sample records under 650,000 distinct CDR3 sequences, roughly 40% being singletons. This CDR3 has 14 amino acids. Germline V CDR1 and CDR2: MNHEY, SVGAGI. Trimming removed 0 bases from V and 5 bases from J, with 11 bases in between. On this clonotype itself: The antigen is unknown.

The chain employs TRBV6-5 and TRBJ2-7; D is possibly TRBD1 or TRBD2 (5 bases each). What was sequenced was blood. This clonotype was obtained from a girl aged 10 to 17 with multiple sclerosis. Here the CDR3 reads CASSYSGVRHEQYF. In DNA, the CDR3 is TGTGCCAGCAGTTACTCGGGGGTAAGACACGAGCAGTACTTC.